Each of the 13 T cell receptor beta chains below was sequenced from the same sample in a study of PD-L1 blockade in urothelial cancer. Clones were read by immunoSEQ multiplex PCR, and TCRdb kept only the in-frame ones, dropping some. The data hold 55,000 to 70,000 clones, with around 80% observed a single time. Specimen: PBMCs, collected around atezolizumab (anti-PD-L1) treatment. The receptors originated from a man in his 70s with urothelial cancer.

The rearrangement joins TRBV28 to TRBJ2-7; 8 nucleotides line up with TRBD1. The V segment lost 7 bases and the J segment 2 bases; nucleotides outside the gene matches: 7. The CDR3 length is 14 residues. CDR1 and CDR2 (germline): MDHEN, SYDVKM. This CDR3 is CASKPGQGTYEQYF. The DNA for the CDR3 is TGTGCCAGCAAACCCGGACAGGGAACCTACGAGCAGTACTTC.

The chain has TRBV6-1 and TRBJ2-5, with 8 nucleotides matching TRBD2. The DNA end lines up better with TRBJ2-7; the J call may be wrong. Germline V gene data show CDR1 as MNHNS and CDR2 as SASEGT. This CDR3 is built from 15 residues. CDR3 bases: TGTGCCAGCAGGGACGCCGGGACTAGCTCCTACGAGCAGTACTTC. This codes for CASRDAGTSSYEQYF.

This rearrangement joins TRBV11-2 to TRBJ2-1; the match to TRBD2 covers 10 bases. V shed 3 bases, J shed 8 bases, and the junction held 10 bases outside the gene matches. CDR3 length equals 16 residues. From germline, CDR1 is SGHAT and CDR2 FQNNGV. The CDR3 region is CASSLSLAGVGDEQFF. CDR3 DNA sequence: TGTGCCAGCAGCTTGAGCCTAGCGGGAGTTGGGGATGAGCAGTTCTTC.

V usage is TRBV9 and J usage is TRBJ2-1; 7 bases align to TRBD2. J was trimmed by 3 bases and V by 4 bases; bases with no gene match: 7. CDR1 SGDLS and CDR2 YYNGEE come from the germline V gene. There are 15 residues in the CDR3. The CDR3 sequence: CASSHFLADYNEQFF. Written as DNA, the CDR3 is TGTGCCAGCAGCCACTTCCTAGCGGACTACAATGAGCAGTTCTTC.

The gene calls are TRBV13 and TRBJ2-7, with D unclear. CDR3 length equals 14 residues. The germline V gene encodes CDR1 PRHDT and CDR2 FYEKMQ (reference sequence). V was shortened by 0 bases and J by 5 bases, with 11 bases between the two germline ends. CDR3 DNA sequence: TGTGCCAGCAGCTTAGGGGCCTTGGTCCACGAGCAGTACTTC. Translating gives CASSLGALVHEQYF.

The chain is built from TRBV21-1 and TRBJ2-7; TRBD2, the table's D call, was not compared with the DNA. TRBV21-1 is annotated as a pseudogene. CDR3 length equals 16 residues. The CDR3 DNA sequence: TGTGCCAGCCAAACCCTTACTAGCGGGAGATTTTACGAGCAGTACTTC. Protein: CASQTLTSGRFYEQYF.

This clone has only one observation. The CDR3 DNA reads TGCAGTGCTAGAGACGATGAAAAACTGTTTTTT. As protein: CSARDDEKLFF. V is TRBV20-1 and J is TRBJ1-4; the D is unclear. The CDR3 runs 11 residues. V shed 0 bases and J shed 6 bases, with 2 bases lying between them. Per germline, CDR1 DFQATT and CDR2 SNEGSKA (reference sequence).

The V call is TRBV5-5, the J call TRBJ2-3, with a possible D match to TRBD1 (6 bases). Germline V lookup: CDR1 SGHKS, CDR2 YYEKEE (reference sequence). The length of the CDR3 is 20 residues. V lost 4 bases, J lost 2 bases, and 29 bases lay in between. The CDR3 sequence: CASSTGGYQEGVGPTDTQYF. As DNA, the CDR3 is TGTGCCAGCAGCACTGGTGGCTACCAAGAGGGGGTTGGCCCCACAGATACGCAGTATTTT. The variable domain in full, completed from reference TRBV5-5 and TRBJ2-3, reads DAGVTQSPTHLIKTRGQQVTLRCSPISGHKSVSWYQQVLGQGPQFIFQYYEKEERGRGNFPDRFSARQFPNYSSELNVNALLLGDSALYLCASSTGGYQEGVGPTDTQYFGPGTRLTVL.

V and J are TRBV6-1 and TRBJ2-7; 7 bases align to TRBD1. Trimming took 8 bases from V and 2 from J; bases not matched to a gene: 9. Germline loops: CDR1 MNHNS, CDR2 SASEGT. The CDR3 is 14 residues long. The CDR3 bases are TGTGCCAGCTGGGGGACAGTAAATACCTACGAGCAGTACTTC. Translated: CASWGTVNTYEQYF.

For this clone: Other nucleotide sequences from this sample produce the same CDR3. This chain connects TRBV2 to TRBJ1-4, with D possibly being TRBD1 (6 bases). CDR1 is SNHLY, CDR2 FYNNEI, per germline. The CDR3 has 13 residues. V lost 11 bases to trimming and J lost 8 bases, with 18 bases between them. The CDR3 region is CASRGTGGEKLFF. Here the CDR3 DNA reads TGTGCCTCGAGGGGGACCGGGGGGGAAAAACTGTTTTTT.

This clone was seen once. The chain carries TRBV10-3 and TRBJ2-3; TRBD2 might be the D (5 bases). The germline V and J ends were trimmed by 0 bases and 6 bases, with 7 bases remaining between them. The CDR3 has 13 residues. Germline V gives CDR1 ENHRY, CDR2 SYGVKD. In DNA form, the CDR3 reads TGTGCCATCAGTGAGTCTGAGGGTGATACGCAGTATTTT. It yields the protein CAISESEGDTQYF.

Details on this clone: Additional DNA sequences in this sample encode the identical CDR3. The chain uses TRBV6-1 and TRBJ2-7, with D possibly being TRBD1 (6 bases). Between the trimmed V and J ends, which lost 0 bases and 3 bases, there was a span of 12 bases. The germline V gene encodes CDR1 MNHNS and CDR2 SASEGT. The CDR3 runs 15 residues. CDR3 amino acids: CASSEALVRGYEQYF. In nucleotides, the CDR3 is TGTGCCAGCAGTGAAGCGCTCGTCAGGGGCTACGAGCAGTACTTC.

The CDR3 bases are TGTGCCAGCAGCAAAAGCGGCATCTTACAAGAGACCCAGTACTTC. This codes for CASSKSGILQETQYF. This chain uses TRBV7-2 with TRBJ2-5; the D gene is possibly TRBD2 (5 bases). V lost 5 bases, J lost 2 bases, and 15 bases lay in between. CDR1 and CDR2 (germline): SGHTA, FQGNSA. This CDR3 is built from 15 residues.